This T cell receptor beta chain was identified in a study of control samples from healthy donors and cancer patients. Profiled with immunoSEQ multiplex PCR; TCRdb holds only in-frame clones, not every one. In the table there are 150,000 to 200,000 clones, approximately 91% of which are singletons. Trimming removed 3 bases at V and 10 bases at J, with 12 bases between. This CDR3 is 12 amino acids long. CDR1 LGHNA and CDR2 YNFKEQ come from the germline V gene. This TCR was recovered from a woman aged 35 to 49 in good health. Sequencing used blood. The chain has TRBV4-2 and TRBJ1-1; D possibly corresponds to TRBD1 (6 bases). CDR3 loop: CASSQGARVAFF. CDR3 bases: TGTGCCAGCAGCCAGGGGGCCAGAGTAGCTTTCTTT.